The T cell receptor beta chain described here comes from a study of shared clonotypes between healthy human individuals. CDR3 length: 15 amino acids. Trimming at V came to 2 bases and at J to 7 bases, leaving 6 bases not matched to a gene. Germline CDR1 SNHLY, CDR2 FYNNEI. Assay execution took place at the deep level. Sequencing used immunoSEQ multiplex PCR; TCRdb keeps in-frame clones, though not all of them. Here the sample spans some 79,000 clones, 60% to 65% being singletons. The source is a young man in good health. Sequenced input: memory CD8+ T cells sorted from blood. Subset reported: CD45RO+ cells pooled with CCR7-negative TemRA cells. The chain links TRBV2 to TRBJ2-1, with 9 bases matching TRBD2. In DNA, the CDR3 is TGTGCCAGCAGTGAATGGCGGGAGGGTGGAAATGAGCAGTTCTTC. This encodes CASSEWREGGNEQFF.